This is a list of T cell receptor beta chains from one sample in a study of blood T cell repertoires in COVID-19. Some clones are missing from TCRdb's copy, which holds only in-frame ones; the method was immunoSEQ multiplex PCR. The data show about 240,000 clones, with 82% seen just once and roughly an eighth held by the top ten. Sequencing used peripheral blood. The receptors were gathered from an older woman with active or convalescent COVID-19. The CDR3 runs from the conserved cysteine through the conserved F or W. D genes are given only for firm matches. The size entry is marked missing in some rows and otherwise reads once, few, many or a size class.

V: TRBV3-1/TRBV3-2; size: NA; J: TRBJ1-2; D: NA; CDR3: CASSQVQASPNYGYTF; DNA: TGTGCCAGCAGCCAAGTGCAGGCCTCCCCCAACTATGGCTACACCTTC
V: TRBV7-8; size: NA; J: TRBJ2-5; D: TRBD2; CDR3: CASSLVSSGGQETQYF; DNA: TGTGCCAGCAGCTTAGTGTCTAGCGGGGGGCAAGAGACCCAGTACTTC
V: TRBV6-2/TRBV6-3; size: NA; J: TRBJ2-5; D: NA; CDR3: CASRYRPLVIPGETQYF; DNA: TGTGCCAGCAGATACCGACCCCTGGTGATCCCGGGGGAGACCCAGTACTTC
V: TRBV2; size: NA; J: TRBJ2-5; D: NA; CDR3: CASTLNRRETQYF; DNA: TGTGCCAGCACCTTAAATAGGAGGGAGACCCAGTACTTC
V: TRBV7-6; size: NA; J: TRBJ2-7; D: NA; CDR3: CASSLGPGELYEQYF; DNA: TGTGCCAGCAGCTTAGGGCCGGGAGAGCTCTACGAGCAGTACTTC
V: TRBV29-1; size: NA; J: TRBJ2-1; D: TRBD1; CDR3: CSVEGGRTGGVRGFF; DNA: TGCAGCGTTGAAGGTGGGAGGACAGGGGGCGTTAGGGGGTTCTTC
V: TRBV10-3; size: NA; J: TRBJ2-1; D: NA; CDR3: CAISEKGGSGNEQFF; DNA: TGTGCCATCAGTGAGAAGGGGGGGTCGGGCAATGAGCAGTTCTTC
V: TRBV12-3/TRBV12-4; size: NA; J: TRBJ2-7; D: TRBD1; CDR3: CASSFDRAYEQYF; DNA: TGTGCCAGCAGTTTCGACAGGGCGTACGAGCAGTACTTC
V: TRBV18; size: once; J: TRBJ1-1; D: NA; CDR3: CASSPPDRGMNTEAFF; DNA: TGTGCCAGCTCACCACCTGATAGGGGCATGAACACTGAAGCTTTCTTT
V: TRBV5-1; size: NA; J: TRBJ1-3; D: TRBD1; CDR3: CASSAGTGINTIYF; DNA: TGCGCCAGCAGCGCAGGGACAGGGATCAACACCATATATTTT
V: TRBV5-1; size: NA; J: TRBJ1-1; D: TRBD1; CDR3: CASSLTTGVYTEAFF; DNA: TGCGCCAGCAGCTTAACAACAGGGGTATACACTGAAGCTTTCTTT
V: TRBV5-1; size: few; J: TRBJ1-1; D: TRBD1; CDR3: CASSFRQGDEAFF; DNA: TGCGCCAGCAGCTTCCGACAGGGCGATGAAGCTTTCTTT
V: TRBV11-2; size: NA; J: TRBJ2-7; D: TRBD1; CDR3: CASSRDRGIHEQYF; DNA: TGTGCCAGCAGCCGGGACAGGGGGATTCACGAGCAGTACTTC
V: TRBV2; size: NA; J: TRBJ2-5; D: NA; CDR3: CASRREVTQYF; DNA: TGTGCCAGCAGGAGGGAGGTGACCCAGTACTTC
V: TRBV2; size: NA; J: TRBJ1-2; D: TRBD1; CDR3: CASSQGAGYTF; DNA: TGTGCCAGCAGCCAGGGGGCCGGCTACACCTTC
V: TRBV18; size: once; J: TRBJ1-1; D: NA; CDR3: CASSPLVRTEAFF; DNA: TGTGCCAGCTCACCACTTGTTCGCACTGAAGCTTTCTTT
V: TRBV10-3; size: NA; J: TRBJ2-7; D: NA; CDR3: CAISESKGWGGQYF; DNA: TGTGCCATCAGTGAGTCGAAAGGCTGGGGAGGTCAGTACTTC